The 26 T cell receptor beta chains presented below share a single source sample, sequenced in a study of CD8 T cells in ankylosing spondylitis. In TCRdb, the 5' RACE reads were re-called with MiXCR into one record per CDR3 protein. This repertoire shows around 320,000 distinct CDR3 sequences, 20% to 25% found once; its top ten account for 3.5%. The source material was blood, either unsorted or a sorted T cell fraction (not recorded which). Source of these receptors: a female donor with ankylosing spondylitis or in good health (not recorded which).

In this sample, this clonotype turned up a few times. The chain uses TRBV7-2 and TRBJ2-1; 12 nucleotides agree with TRBD1. CDR3 length equals 16 residues. Losses at the gene ends were 4 bases for V and 7 bases for J; bases not matched to a gene: 8. CDR1 and CDR2 from the germline V gene are SGHTA and FQGNSA. CDR3 amino acids: CASSYAGTGGKNEQFF. The CDR3 nucleotides are TGTGCCAGCAGCTACGCCGGGACAGGGGGCAAAAATGAGCAGTTCTTC.

This clonotype was seen ten or more times. The chain links TRBV29-1 to TRBJ2-1, with 11 bases that match TRBD2. V was pared by 6 bases and J by 5 bases, with 6 bases of the junction left unmatched. The germline V gene encodes CDR1 SQVTM and CDR2 ANQGSEA. The CDR3 consists of 14 residues. The CDR3 here is CSVSGTSGDNEQFF. CDR3 in DNA: TGCAGCGTCTCCGGGACTAGCGGTGACAATGAGCAGTTCTTC.

This clonotype was seen repeatedly, ten times or more. The chain links TRBV4-2 to TRBJ1-4; the D is unclear. Germline V CDR1 and CDR2: LGHNA, YNFKEQ. The CDR3 spans 15 residues. V shed 8 bases and J shed 8 bases, with 21 bases lying between them. CDR3 bases: TGTGCCAGCTCGAAGACTGAGCTAATAAACGAAAAACTGTTTTTT. Translating gives CASSKTELINEKLFF.

CDR3 loop: CASSPLGTSFYNEQFF. The DNA of the CDR3 is TGTGCCAGCAGCCCCCTCGGGACTAGTTTCTACAATGAGCAGTTCTTC. The rearrangement uses TRBV7-7 and TRBJ2-1; 8 nucleotides align to TRBD2. Trimming took 5 bases from V and 3 from J; bases not matched to a gene: 9. Germline CDR1 reads SSHAT; CDR2 reads FNYEAQ (reference sequence). The CDR3 runs to 16 residues.

There are a few counts of this clonotype. The chain couples TRBV20-1 to TRBJ2-1, with 13 bases aligning to TRBD2. Trimming cost V 6 bases and J 6 bases; bases outside gene matches: 20. Germline V gene data show CDR1 as DFQATT and CDR2 as SNEGSKA (reference sequence). This CDR3 spans 19 amino acids. The CDR3: CSAKLAGGPSLRWSNEQFF. Here the CDR3 DNA reads TGCAGTGCCAAACTAGCGGGAGGGCCTTCGCTTCGTTGGTCCAATGAGCAGTTCTTC.

This chain joins TRBV12-3 or TRBV12-4 and TRBJ1-2, with D hard to call. The CDR3 has 13 residues. Trimming stripped 7 bases from V and 2 bases from J, with 11 bases between. The CDR3 region is CASTPTGNYGYTF. The CDR3 region has the DNA TGTGCCAGCACCCCGACTGGGAACTATGGCTACACCTTC.

The J gene is TRBJ2-7, the V gene TRBV20-1; 11 bases map to TRBD2. V shed 3 bases, J shed 3 bases, and the junction held 4 bases outside the gene matches. This CDR3 region has 14 residues. Germline V CDR1 and CDR2: DFQATT, SNEGSKA (reference sequence). The CDR3 DNA reads as TGCAGTGCTAGGGTGCTAGCGGGAGGCTACGAGCAGTACTTC. Translation gives CSARVLAGGYEQYF.

In this sample, this clonotype turned up a few times. This chain joins TRBV6-2 or TRBV6-3 and TRBJ1-5; D is uncertain. Deletions cut 8 bases from V and 1 base from J, with 6 bases between. Germline-derived CDR1 and CDR2 are MNHEY and SVGEGT. There are 12 residues in the CDR3. The CDR3 here is CASADSNQPQHF. The CDR3 DNA follows: TGTGCCAGCGCAGACAGCAATCAGCCCCAGCATTTT.

V gene TRBV30 combines with J gene TRBJ2-3; TRBD2 matches at 9 bases. V trimming: 5 bases; J trimming: 7 bases; junction bases outside the gene matches: 10. The CDR3 runs 14 residues. Looked up from germline, CDR1 is GTSNPN and CDR2 is SVGIG (reference sequence). CDR3 DNA sequence: TGTGCCTGGTGCTTAGCGGGAGTAGGAAATACGCAGTATTTT. Translated, it gives CAWCLAGVGNTQYF. Drawing the rest from reference TRBV30 and TRBJ2-3, the complete variable domain is SQTIHQWPATLVQPVGSPLSLECTVEGTSNPNLYWYRQAAGRGLQLLFYSVGIGQISSEVPQNLSASRPQDRQFILSSKKLLLSDSGFYLCAWCLAGVGNTQYFGPGTRLTVL.

The rearrangement links TRBV6-1 to TRBJ1-2; D gene uncertain. There are 13 residues in the CDR3. The V end was cut by 6 bases, the J end by 4 bases, with 12 bases between. The germline CDR1 and CDR2 sequences are MNHNS and SASEGT. CDR3 DNA: TGTGCCAGCAGGACGGAAGGGTTCTATGGCTACACCTTC. As protein: CASRTEGFYGYTF.

The chain has TRBV28 and TRBJ1-2; 10 bases map to TRBD1. CDR1 and CDR2 (germline): MDHEN, SYDVKM. The CDR3 covers 15 residues. V lost 8 bases and J lost 6; bases outside the gene matches: 12. The CDR3 DNA is TGTGCCAGCGAGTCGACAGGGGGCATCGTAAATGGCTACACCTTC. Its protein is CASESTGGIVNGYTF.

This clonotype was seen more than once but under ten times. V gene TRBV29-1 combines with J gene TRBJ2-6; 7 positions match TRBD2. Germline CDR1 is SQVTM and CDR2 is ANQGSEA. Trimming took 6 bases from V and 8 from J; bases not matched to a gene: 13. The CDR3 has 15 residues. The CDR3 region is CSVWGGPAGSNVLTF. Written as DNA, the CDR3 is TGCAGCGTCTGGGGAGGGCCTGCCGGGTCCAACGTCCTGACTTTC.

This clonotype has just a few counts. The chain employs TRBV7-2 and TRBJ2-1, with TRBD1 as a possible D gene (6 bases). Germline V gene data show CDR1 as SGHTA and CDR2 as FQGNSA. The CDR3 has 14 residues. Trimming pared 10 bases from V and 6 bases from J, leaving 19 bases between. The CDR3 loop reads CATLPGRGFNEQFF. In nucleotides, the CDR3 is TGTGCCACCCTACCGGGCAGGGGCTTCAATGAGCAGTTCTTC.

The chain carries TRBV10-3 and TRBJ2-1, with TRBD1 matching over 9 bases. The CDR3 runs to 14 residues. The V gene end was trimmed by 2 bases and the J gene end by 12 bases; junction bases not matched to a gene: 8. Germline lookup yields CDR1 ENHRY and CDR2 SYGVKD. CDR3 region: CAISEQGQGARQFF. The CDR3 DNA reads TGTGCCATCAGTGAGCAGGGACAGGGAGCAAGGCAGTTCTTC.

There are many counts of this clonotype. The chain recombines TRBV29-1 with TRBJ2-3, with D uncertain. V lost 8 bases and J 2 bases, leaving 8 bases between the germline ends. Germline values: CDR1 SQVTM, CDR2 ANQGSEA. The CDR3 totals 11 residues. The CDR3 bases are TGCAGCTTGGGCCTCACAGATACGCAGTATTTT. As protein: CSLGLTDTQYF.

This clonotype was seen a single time. The V and J genes are TRBV7-9 and TRBJ2-5, with D perhaps assigned TRBD1 or TRBD2 (6 bases each). Trimming left V 5 bases short and J 4 bases short, with 11 bases between. CDR1 SEHNR and CDR2 FQNEAQ come from the germline V gene (reference sequence). The CDR3 extends over 13 amino acids. The CDR3 DNA reads TGTGCCAGCAGCCAGGAGGGGGTAGAGACCCAGTACTTC. Amino acids: CASSQEGVETQYF.

This clonotype was found a few times. This sequence joins TRBV6-5 and TRBJ1-1; D gene ambiguous. Germline V gene data show CDR1 as MNHEY and CDR2 as SVGAGI. This CDR3 region has 13 residues. Trimming cost V 0 bases and J 7 bases, with 9 bases left between them. The CDR3 DNA is TGTGCCAGCAGTTACTCGGGATGGTATGAAGCTTTCTTT. This codes for CASSYSGWYEAFF.

The sample holds a few counts of this clonotype. The chain links TRBV10-3 to TRBJ2-7; 8 nucleotides line up with TRBD2. With V trimmed by 4 bases and J by 2 bases, 7 bases remained unmatched. The CDR3 runs to 15 residues. Germline V gene data show CDR1 as ENHRY and CDR2 as SYGVKD. This CDR3 reads CAISASAGGPYEQYF. The CDR3 DNA reads TGTGCCATCAGTGCATCCGCGGGAGGACCCTACGAGCAGTACTTC.

This sequence joins TRBV20-1 and TRBJ1-1; D may be TRBD1 (5 bases). The V gene lost 7 bases and the J gene lost 0 bases, with 12 bases spanning the gap. This CDR3 contains 13 residues. Looked up from germline, CDR1 is DFQATT and CDR2 is SNEGSKA (reference sequence). In DNA form, the CDR3 reads TGCAGTGGACAGTTAGATATGAACACTGAAGCTTTCTTT. Translated, it gives CSGQLDMNTEAFF.

The CDR3 DNA sequence: TGTGCCAGCAGCTCACTTGGCGGGTTGGGCTATGGCTACACCTTC. This codes for CASSSLGGLGYGYTF. This sequence joins TRBV6-1 and TRBJ1-2; D call uncertain. Germline V lookup: CDR1 MNHNS, CDR2 SASEGT. The CDR3 is 15 residues long. Trimming left V 6 bases short and J 4 bases short, with 18 bases between.

This chain connects TRBV9 to TRBJ2-1; the match to TRBD2 covers 10 bases. Germline V gene sequence: CDR1 SGDLS, CDR2 YYNGEE. The CDR3 is 17 residues long. Trimming took 5 bases from V and 3 from J; bases not matched to a gene: 11. The CDR3 sequence is CASREGLAGEGYNEQFF. CDR3 nucleotides: TGTGCCAGCAGGGAGGGGCTAGCGGGAGAAGGCTACAATGAGCAGTTCTTC.

This clonotype was detected a few times. This chain links TRBV6-2 or TRBV6-3 with TRBJ1-1; tentative D call: TRBD1 (6 bases). This CDR3 is 15 amino acids long. Germline lookup yields CDR1 MNHEY and CDR2 SVGEGT. Deletions cut 11 bases from V and 1 base from J, with 20 bases between. CDR3 residues: CASSRGAYRNTEAFF. The CDR3 DNA reads as TGTGCCTCCAGTCGGGGGGCCTATCGGAACACTGAAGCTTTCTTT.

This clonotype came up a few times. This chain connects TRBV20-1 to TRBJ1-1; D may be TRBD1 (6 bases). The V end was cut by 6 bases, the J end by 3 bases, with 14 bases between. The germline V gene has CDR1 DFQATT and CDR2 SNEGSKA (reference sequence). The CDR3 consists of 13 residues. The CDR3 spells CSARGAVYTEAFF. DNA of the CDR3: TGCAGTGCCAGGGGAGCAGTATACACTGAAGCTTTCTTT.

The rearrangement uses TRBV12-3 or TRBV12-4 and TRBJ2-5, with a possible D match to TRBD2 (7 bases). The CDR3 extends over 16 amino acids. V was shortened by 5 bases and J by 2 bases, with 18 bases between the two germline ends. DNA for the CDR3: TGTGCCAGCAGTCGAACAGGGAGGGGTAGTCAAGAGACCCAGTACTTC. Residues: CASSRTGRGSQETQYF.

The chain uses TRBV7-2 and TRBJ2-2; 7 positions agree with TRBD2. This CDR3 contains 15 residues. J lost 6 bases, V lost 2 bases, and 6 bases had no gene match. Germline loops: CDR1 SGHTA, CDR2 FQGNSA. The DNA for the CDR3 is TGTGCCAGCAGCTTACCTAGGACTAGGCCCGGGGAGCTGTTTTTT. Its protein is CASSLPRTRPGELFF.

This clonotype has more than one count but fewer than ten. CDR3: CASSTNTGPYRGQYF. DNA for the CDR3: TGTGCCAGCAGTACTAACACGGGGCCGTACAGGGGGCAGTACTTC. The chain has TRBV12-3 or TRBV12-4 and TRBJ2-7; 7 nucleotides align to TRBD1. This CDR3 has 15 residues. The trim removed 5 bases at V and 9 bases at J, leaving 16 bases unmatched.